This TCR beta chain originates from a study of CD8+CD57+ T cells in acquired aplastic anemia. Whoever was chosen for sequencing had shown CD8+CD57+ cell expansion by flow cytometry. Germline V CDR1 and CDR2: KGHDR, SFDVKD. After removal of 3 bases from V and 4 bases from J, the junction contained 6 bases not matched to a gene. This CDR3 has 15 amino acids. Profiling that covered TCR beta VDJ and CDR3 relied on genomic DNA as its template. Each CDR3 protein is one row after TCRdb ran MiXCR on the reads. Among 200,000 or so distinct CDR3 sequences listed, nearly 50% were seen once. Specimen: sorted CD4+, CD8+, or CD8+CD57+ T cells (not recorded which) from PBMCs. This receptor was obtained from a human donor with aplastic anemia. The chain is built from TRBV24-1 and TRBJ1-2; 8 bases align to TRBD1. The CDR3: CATSDTDRGVYGYTF. CDR3 DNA sequence: TGTGCCACCAGTGATACAGACAGGGGCGTCTATGGCTACACCTTC.